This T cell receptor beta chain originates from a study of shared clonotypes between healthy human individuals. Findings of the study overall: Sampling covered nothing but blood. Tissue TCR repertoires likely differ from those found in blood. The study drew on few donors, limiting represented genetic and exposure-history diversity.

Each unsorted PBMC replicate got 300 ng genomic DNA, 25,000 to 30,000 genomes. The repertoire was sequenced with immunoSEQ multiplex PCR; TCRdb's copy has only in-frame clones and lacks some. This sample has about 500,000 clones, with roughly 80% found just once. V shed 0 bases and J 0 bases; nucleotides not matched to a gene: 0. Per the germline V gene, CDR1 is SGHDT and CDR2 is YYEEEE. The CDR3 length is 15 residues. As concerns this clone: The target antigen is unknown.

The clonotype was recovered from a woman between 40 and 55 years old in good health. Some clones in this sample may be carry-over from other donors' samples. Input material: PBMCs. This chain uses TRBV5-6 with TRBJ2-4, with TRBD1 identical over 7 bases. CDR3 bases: TGTGCCAGCAGCTTGGGACAGGGAGCCAAAAACATTCAGTACTTC. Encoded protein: CASSLGQGAKNIQYF.